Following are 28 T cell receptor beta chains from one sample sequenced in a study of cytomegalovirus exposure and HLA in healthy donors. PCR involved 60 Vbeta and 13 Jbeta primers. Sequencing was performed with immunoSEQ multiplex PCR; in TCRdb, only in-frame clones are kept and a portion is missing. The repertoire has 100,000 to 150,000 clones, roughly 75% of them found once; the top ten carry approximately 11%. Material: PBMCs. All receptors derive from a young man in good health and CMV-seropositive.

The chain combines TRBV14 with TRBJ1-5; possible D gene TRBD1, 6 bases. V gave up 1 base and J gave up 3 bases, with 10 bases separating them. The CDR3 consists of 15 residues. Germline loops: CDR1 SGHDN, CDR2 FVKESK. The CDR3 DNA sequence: TGTGCCAGCAGCCAAGGGGGGGGCCTCAATCAGCCCCAGCATTTT. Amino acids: CASSQGGGLNQPQHF.

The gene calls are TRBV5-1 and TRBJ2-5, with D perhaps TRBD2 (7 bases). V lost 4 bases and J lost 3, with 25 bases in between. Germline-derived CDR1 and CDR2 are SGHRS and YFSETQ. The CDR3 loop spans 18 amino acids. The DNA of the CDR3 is TGCGCCAGCAGCACACGGGGAGGGCCCGGGACACAAAAAGAGACCCAGTACTTC. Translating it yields CASSTRGGPGTQKETQYF. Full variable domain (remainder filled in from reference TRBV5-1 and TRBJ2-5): KAGVTQTPRYLIKTRGQQVTLSCSPISGHRSVSWYQQTPGQGLQFLFEYFSETQRNKGNFPGRFSGRQFSNSRSEMNVSTLELGDSALYLCASSTRGGPGTQKETQYFGPGTRLLVL.

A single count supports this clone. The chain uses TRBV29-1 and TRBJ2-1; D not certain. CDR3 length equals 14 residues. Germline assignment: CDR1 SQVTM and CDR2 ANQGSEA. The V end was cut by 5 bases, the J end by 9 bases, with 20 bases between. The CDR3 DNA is TGCAGCGTTTCCTTTATGGTAGCAACCATTGAGCAGTTCTTC. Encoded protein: CSVSFMVATIEQFF.

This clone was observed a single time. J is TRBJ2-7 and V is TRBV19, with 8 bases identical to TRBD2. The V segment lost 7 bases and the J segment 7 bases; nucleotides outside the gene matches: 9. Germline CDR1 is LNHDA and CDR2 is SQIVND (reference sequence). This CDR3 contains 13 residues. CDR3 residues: CASTKAGVGEQYF. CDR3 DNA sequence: TGTGCCAGTACCAAAGCGGGAGTAGGAGAGCAGTACTTC.

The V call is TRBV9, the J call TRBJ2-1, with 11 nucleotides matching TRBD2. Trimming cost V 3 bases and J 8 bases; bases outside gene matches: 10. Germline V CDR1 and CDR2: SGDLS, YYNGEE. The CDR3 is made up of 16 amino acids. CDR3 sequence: CASSGILAGVADEQFF. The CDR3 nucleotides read TGTGCCAGCAGCGGAATACTAGCGGGAGTAGCCGATGAGCAGTTCTTC.

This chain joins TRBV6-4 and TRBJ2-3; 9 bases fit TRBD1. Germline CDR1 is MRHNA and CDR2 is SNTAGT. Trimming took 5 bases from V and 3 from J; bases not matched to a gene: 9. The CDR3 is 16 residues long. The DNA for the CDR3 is TGTGCCAGCAGTTTTCAACAGGGGGCGAGGACAGATACGCAGTATTTT. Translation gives CASSFQQGARTDTQYF.

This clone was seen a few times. The CDR3 DNA reads TGTGCCAGTAGTATGAAGGGAGACACTGAAGCTTTCTTT. Translated, it gives CASSMKGDTEAFF. This chain connects TRBV19 to TRBJ1-1; D uncertain. From germline, CDR1 is LNHDA and CDR2 SQIVND (reference sequence). CDR3 length: 13 amino acids. Trimming removed 3 bases at V and 3 bases at J, with 8 bases between.

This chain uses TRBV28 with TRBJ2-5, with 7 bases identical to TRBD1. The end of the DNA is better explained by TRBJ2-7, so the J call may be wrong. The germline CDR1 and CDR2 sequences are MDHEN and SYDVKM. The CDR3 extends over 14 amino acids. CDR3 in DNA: TGTGCCAGTTCCCGGGCAGGGGGTGTATACGAGCAGTACTTC. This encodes CASSRAGGVYEQYF.

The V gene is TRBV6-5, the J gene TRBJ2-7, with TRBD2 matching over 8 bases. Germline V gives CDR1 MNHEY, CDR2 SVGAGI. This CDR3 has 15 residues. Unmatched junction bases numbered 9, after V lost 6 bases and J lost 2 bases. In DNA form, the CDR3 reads TGTGCCAGCAGCCCGGGGGGCGGGAGGACCTACGAGCAGTACTTC. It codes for CASSPGGGRTYEQYF.

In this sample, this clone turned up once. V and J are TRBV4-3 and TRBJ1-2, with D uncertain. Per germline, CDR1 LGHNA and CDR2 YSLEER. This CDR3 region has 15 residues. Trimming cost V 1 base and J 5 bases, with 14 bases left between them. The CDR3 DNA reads TGCGCCAGCAGCCAAGGGGCGGCAGTAGCGTATGGCTACACCTTC. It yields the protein CASSQGAAVAYGYTF.

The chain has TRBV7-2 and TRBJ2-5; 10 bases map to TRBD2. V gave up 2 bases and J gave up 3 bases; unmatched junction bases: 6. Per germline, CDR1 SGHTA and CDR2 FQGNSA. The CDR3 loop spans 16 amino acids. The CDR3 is CASSLFRLAGEETQYF. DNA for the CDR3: TGTGCCAGCAGCTTATTTCGGCTAGCGGGAGAAGAGACCCAGTACTTC.

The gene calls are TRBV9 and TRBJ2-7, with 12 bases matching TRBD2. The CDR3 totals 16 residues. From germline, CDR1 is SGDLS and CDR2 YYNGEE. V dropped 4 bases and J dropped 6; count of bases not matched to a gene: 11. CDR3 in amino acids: CASSTRLAGAFREQYF. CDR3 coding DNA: TGTGCCAGCAGCACCAGACTAGCGGGAGCTTTCCGCGAGCAGTACTTC. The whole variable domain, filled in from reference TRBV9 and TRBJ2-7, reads DSGVTQTPKHLITATGQRVTLRCSPRSGDLSVYWYQQSLDQGLQFLIQYYNGEERAKGNILERFSAQQFPDLHSELNLSSLELGDSALYFCASSTRLAGAFREQYFGPGTRLTVT.

The CDR3: CASSLAETEAFF. The CDR3, as DNA: TGTGCCAGCAGTTTAGCTGAGACTGAAGCTTTCTTT. The chain links TRBV28 to TRBJ1-1, with D hard to call. The CDR3 consists of 12 residues. Looked up from germline, CDR1 is MDHEN and CDR2 is SYDVKM. V was cut by 2 bases and J by 5 bases, with 6 bases left in between.

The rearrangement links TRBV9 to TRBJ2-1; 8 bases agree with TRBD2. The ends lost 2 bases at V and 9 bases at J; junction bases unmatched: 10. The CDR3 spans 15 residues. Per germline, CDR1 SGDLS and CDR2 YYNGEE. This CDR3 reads CASSVKRESRAEQFF. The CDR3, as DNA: TGTGCCAGCAGCGTTAAGCGGGAGTCGCGTGCTGAGCAGTTCTTC.

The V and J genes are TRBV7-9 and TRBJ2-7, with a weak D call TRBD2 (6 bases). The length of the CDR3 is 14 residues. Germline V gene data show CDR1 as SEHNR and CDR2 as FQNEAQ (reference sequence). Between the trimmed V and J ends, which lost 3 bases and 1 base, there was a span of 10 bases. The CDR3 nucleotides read TGTGCCAGCAGCTTGGGGGGTCGGTCCTACGAGCAGTACTTC. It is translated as CASSLGGRSYEQYF. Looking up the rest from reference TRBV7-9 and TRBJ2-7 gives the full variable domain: DTGVSQNPRHKITKRGQNVTFRCDPISEHNRLYWYRQTLGQGPEFLTYFQNEAQLEKSRLLSDRFSAERPKGSFSTLEIQRTEQGDSAMYLCASSLGGRSYEQYFGPGTRLTVT.

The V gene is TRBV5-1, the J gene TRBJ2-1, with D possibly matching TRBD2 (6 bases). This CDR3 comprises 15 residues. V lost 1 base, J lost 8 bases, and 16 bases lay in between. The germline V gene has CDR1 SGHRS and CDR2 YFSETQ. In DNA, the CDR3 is TGCGCCAGCAGCTTGACTCCCTCTAGCGTCGATGAGCAGTTCTTC. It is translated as CASSLTPSSVDEQFF.

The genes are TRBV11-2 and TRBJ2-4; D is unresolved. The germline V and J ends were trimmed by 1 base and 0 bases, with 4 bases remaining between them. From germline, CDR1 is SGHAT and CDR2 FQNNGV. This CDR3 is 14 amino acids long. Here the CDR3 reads CASSLALAKNIQYF. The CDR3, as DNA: TGTGCCAGCAGCTTAGCTCTAGCCAAAAACATTCAGTACTTC.

CDR3 in amino acids: CASSLKQGFGYTF. The CDR3 bases are TGCGCCAGCAGCCTAAAACAGGGGTTTGGCTACACCTTC. The chain is built from TRBV4-3 and TRBJ1-2; 7 bases are shared with TRBD1. V lost 4 bases, J lost 7 bases, and 6 bases stayed unmatched. The CDR3 loop spans 13 amino acids. The germline V gene has CDR1 LGHNA and CDR2 YSLEER.

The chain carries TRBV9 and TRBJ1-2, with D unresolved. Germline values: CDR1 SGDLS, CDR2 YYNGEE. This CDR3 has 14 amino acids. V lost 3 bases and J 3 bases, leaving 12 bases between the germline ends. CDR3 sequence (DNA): TGTGCCAGCAGCGGGTCGGTGGGCGACTATGGCTACACCTTC. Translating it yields CASSGSVGDYGYTF.

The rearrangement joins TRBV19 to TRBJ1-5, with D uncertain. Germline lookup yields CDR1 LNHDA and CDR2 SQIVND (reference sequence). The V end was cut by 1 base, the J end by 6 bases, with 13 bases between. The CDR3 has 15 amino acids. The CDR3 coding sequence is TGTGCCAGTAGTATAGTCCCGTCCCGAGGTCAGCCCCAGCATTTT. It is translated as CASSIVPSRGQPQHF.

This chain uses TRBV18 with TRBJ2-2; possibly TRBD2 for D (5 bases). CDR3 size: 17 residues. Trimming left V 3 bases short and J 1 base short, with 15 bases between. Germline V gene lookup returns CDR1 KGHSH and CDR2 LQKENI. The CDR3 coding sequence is TGTGCCAGCTCACCTATGGCCCAGCGGCGGAACACCGGGGAGCTGTTTTTT. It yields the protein CASSPMAQRRNTGELFF.

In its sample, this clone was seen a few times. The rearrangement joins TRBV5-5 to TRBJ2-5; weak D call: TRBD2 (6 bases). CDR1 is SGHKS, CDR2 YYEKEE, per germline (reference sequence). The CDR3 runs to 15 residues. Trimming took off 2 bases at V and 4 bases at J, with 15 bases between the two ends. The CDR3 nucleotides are TGTGCCAGCAGCTTATCCTCCGGGAGAGGAGAGACCCAGTACTTC. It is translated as CASSLSSGRGETQYF. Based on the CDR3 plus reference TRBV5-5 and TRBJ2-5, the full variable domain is DAGVTQSPTHLIKTRGQQVTLRCSPISGHKSVSWYQQVLGQGPQFIFQYYEKEERGRGNFPDRFSARQFPNYSSELNVNALLLGDSALYLCASSLSSGRGETQYFGPGTRLLVL.

The CDR3 region has the DNA TGTGCCAGCAGTCGAGGCGGCGGGAGGGTAGGGGAGACCCAGTACTTC. This codes for CASSRGGGRVGETQYF. The chain combines TRBV27 with TRBJ2-5, with 9 nucleotides matching TRBD2. J gave up 5 bases and V 5 bases, and 12 bases lay outside the gene matches. The CDR3 is 16 amino acids. CDR1 and CDR2 from the germline V gene are MNHEY and SMNVEV (reference sequence).

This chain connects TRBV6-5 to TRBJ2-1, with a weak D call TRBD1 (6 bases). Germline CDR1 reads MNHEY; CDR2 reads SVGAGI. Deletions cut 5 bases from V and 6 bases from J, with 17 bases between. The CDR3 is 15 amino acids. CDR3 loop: CASSNRVRGGNEQFF. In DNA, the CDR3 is TGTGCCAGCAGTAACCGGGTCCGAGGGGGCAATGAGCAGTTCTTC.

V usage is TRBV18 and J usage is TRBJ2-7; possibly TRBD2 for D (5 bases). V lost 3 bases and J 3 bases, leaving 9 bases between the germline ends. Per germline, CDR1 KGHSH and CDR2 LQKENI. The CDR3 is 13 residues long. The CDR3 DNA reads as TGTGCCAGCTCACCGTTGGCGGGCTACGAGCAGTACTTC. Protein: CASSPLAGYEQYF.

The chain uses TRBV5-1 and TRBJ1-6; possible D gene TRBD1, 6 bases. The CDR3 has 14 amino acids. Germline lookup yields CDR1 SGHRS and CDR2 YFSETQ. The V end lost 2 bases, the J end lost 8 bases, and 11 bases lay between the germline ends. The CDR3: CASSFLQGDSPLHF. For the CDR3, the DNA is TGCGCCAGCAGCTTCCTACAGGGCGATTCACCCCTCCACTTT.

CDR3 nucleotide sequence: TGTGCCTACCTCGCGCGTTCGACGGGAGTGTGGGATACGCAGTATTTT. This encodes CAYLARSTGVWDTQYF. The chain is built from TRBV30 and TRBJ2-3; D possibly corresponds to TRBD2 (6 bases). CDR1 is GTSNPN, CDR2 SVGIG, per germline (reference sequence). Trimming cost V 7 bases and J 6 bases, with 26 bases left between them. The CDR3 runs 16 residues.

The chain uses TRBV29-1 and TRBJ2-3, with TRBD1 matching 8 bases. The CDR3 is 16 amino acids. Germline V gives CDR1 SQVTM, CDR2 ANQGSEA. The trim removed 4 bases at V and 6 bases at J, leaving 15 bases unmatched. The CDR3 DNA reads TGCAGCGTTGCCGGCGGGACAGGCTTGAAAGGGGATACGCAGTATTTT. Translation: CSVAGGTGLKGDTQYF.